Listed here are 32 T cell receptor beta chains from one sample, sequenced in a study of shared clonotypes between healthy human individuals. The data were produced by immunoSEQ multiplex PCR, yet TCRdb's version contains in-frame clones alone and is incomplete. The sample holds 2 million to 3 million clones, under 95% seen once. Sequenced: naive CD4+ T cells from PBMCs. Subset reported: CD45RA+ positively selected. The receptors come from a man aged 18 to 35 in good health. Some clones in this sample may be carry-over from other donors' samples.

The CDR3 DNA sequence: TGTGCCAGCAGGGTCCGGAGGGTTAACTATGGCTACACCTTC. Translation gives CASRVRRVNYGYTF. The rearrangement uses TRBV28 and TRBJ1-2; no clear D gene. V lost 6 bases to trimming and J lost 1 base, with 12 bases between them. Germline V lookup: CDR1 MDHEN, CDR2 SYDVKM. This CDR3 is 14 amino acids long.

A remark on this clone: Distinct nucleotide sequences in the sample also encode this CDR3. The chain uses TRBV19 and TRBJ1-1, with 7 bases identical to TRBD1. With 3 bases clipped from V and 0 bases from J, the junction kept 1 base outside the gene matches. Germline V gives CDR1 LNHDA, CDR2 SQIVND (reference sequence). CDR3 length equals 14 residues. This CDR3 is CASSITGVNTEAFF. CDR3 coding DNA: TGTGCCAGTAGTATTACAGGGGTGAACACTGAAGCTTTCTTT.

V and J are TRBV29-1 and TRBJ1-4; the match to TRBD1 covers 9 bases. This CDR3 region has 14 residues. Trimming at V came to 2 bases and at J to 4 bases, leaving 2 bases not matched to a gene. CDR1 is SQVTM and CDR2 is ANQGSEA in the germline V gene. CDR3 nucleotides: TGCAGCGTTGAATCGGGACAGGGTAATGAAAAACTGTTTTTT. This sequence encodes CSVESGQGNEKLFF.

This sequence joins TRBV7-2 and TRBJ2-7, with D perhaps assigned TRBD1 or TRBD2 (6 bases each). The V end lost 6 bases, the J end lost 0 bases, and 15 bases lay between the germline ends. Germline V CDR1 and CDR2: SGHTA, FQGNSA. The CDR3 is 15 amino acids. The CDR3 is CASSTTEGGSYEQYF. The CDR3 nucleotides are TGTGCCAGCAGTACCACGGAGGGGGGCTCCTACGAGCAGTACTTC. Combining the CDR3 with reference TRBV7-2 and TRBJ2-7 gives the whole variable domain GAGVSQSPSNKVTEKGKDVELRCDPISGHTALYWYRQSLGQGLEFLIYFQGNSAPDKSGLPSDRFSAERTGGSVSTLTIQRTQQEDSAVYLCASSTTEGGSYEQYFGPGTRLTVT.

The CDR3 is CASSLREQGGGDEQFF. CDR3 bases: TGTGCCAGCTCACTCCGAGAACAGGGAGGCGGCGATGAGCAGTTCTTC. V usage is TRBV18 and J usage is TRBJ2-1; possibly TRBD1 or TRBD2 for D (6 bases each). The CDR3 is 16 residues long. Germline CDR1 and CDR2: KGHSH and LQKENI. Trimming pared 4 bases from V and 8 bases from J, leaving 21 bases between.

This clone appeared once. The CDR3 here is CASSWDSNGYTF. CDR3 nucleotide sequence: TGTGCCAGCAGCTGGGACAGCAATGGCTACACCTTC. The chain carries TRBV11-2 and TRBJ1-2; TRBD1 matches 7 bases. V gave up 4 bases and J gave up 6 bases; unmatched junction bases: 2. Germline-derived CDR1 and CDR2 are SGHAT and FQNNGV. The CDR3 is 12 amino acids. Variable domain in full (rest from reference TRBV11-2 and TRBJ1-2): EAGVAQSPRYKIIEKRQSVAFWCNPISGHATLYWYQQILGQGPKLLIQFQNNGVVDDSQLPKDRFSAERLKGVDSTLKIQPAKLEDSAVYLCASSWDSNGYTFGSGTRLTVV.

The chain uses TRBV30 and TRBJ2-7, with TRBD1 matching over 7 bases. Germline-derived CDR1 and CDR2 are GTSNPN and SVGIG (reference sequence). The CDR3 covers 14 residues. V lost 2 bases, J lost 4 bases, and 8 bases stayed unmatched. The CDR3 DNA reads as TGTGCCTGGAGTCTAGGGACAGCCAGTTACGAGCAGTACTTC. Its protein product is CAWSLGTASYEQYF.

The V and J genes are TRBV11-2 and TRBJ2-1; 7 bases line up with TRBD2. The CDR3 has 14 residues. CDR1 is SGHAT, CDR2 FQNNGV, per germline. Trimming took 5 bases from V and 8 from J; bases not matched to a gene: 9. The chain's CDR3 is CASSTRGSPYEQFF. The CDR3 DNA sequence: TGTGCCAGCAGCACGCGGGGGTCTCCCTATGAGCAGTTCTTC.

V is TRBV5-1 and J is TRBJ1-5; weak D call: TRBD1 (5 bases). Germline V CDR1 and CDR2: SGHRS, YFSETQ. The CDR3 has 16 amino acids. V dropped 0 bases and J dropped 0 bases, with 10 bases sitting between them. The chain's CDR3 is CASSLGPGSSNQPQHF. CDR3 nucleotide sequence: TGCGCCAGCAGCTTGGGTCCAGGGAGTAGCAATCAGCCCCAGCATTTT.

The gene calls are TRBV7-3 and TRBJ2-1; 8 bases match TRBD2. Germline V gene sequence: CDR1 SGHTA, CDR2 FQGTGA. The CDR3 runs 17 residues. Trimming took 4 bases from V and 1 from J; bases not matched to a gene: 9. CDR3 DNA sequence: TGTGCCAGCAGCTCAATCAGCGGGGGAGCATCCTACAATGAGCAGTTCTTC. Protein sequence: CASSSISGGASYNEQFF.

A remark on this clone: This sample includes further DNA sequences coding for the same CDR3. V usage is TRBV28 and J usage is TRBJ2-7; 11 bases align to TRBD1. Germline lookup yields CDR1 MDHEN and CDR2 SYDVKM. The CDR3 consists of 14 residues. V shed 5 bases and J 4 bases; nucleotides not matched to a gene: 4. CDR3 DNA sequence: TGTGCCAGCAGTGCGGGACAGGGGGTTTACGAGCAGTACTTC. It codes for CASSAGQGVYEQYF.

The chain carries TRBV18 and TRBJ2-5; D uncertain. V lost 0 bases to trimming and J lost 2 bases, with 7 bases between them. The germline V gene encodes CDR1 KGHSH and CDR2 LQKENI. This CDR3 is 14 amino acids long. CDR3 sequence reads: CASSPPYNQETQYF. Written as DNA, the CDR3 is TGTGCCAGCTCACCACCGTACAATCAAGAGACCCAGTACTTC.

The sample holds one count of this clone. The chain uses TRBV6-6 and TRBJ1-2; perhaps TRBD1 as D (5 bases). The V end was cut by 4 bases, the J end by 0 bases, with 15 bases between. The CDR3 totals 16 residues. Germline lookup yields CDR1 MNHNY and CDR2 SVGAGI (reference sequence). The CDR3 here is CASSSGGARANYGYTF. CDR3 nucleotide sequence: TGTGCCAGCAGTTCCGGCGGGGCCCGAGCTAACTATGGCTACACCTTC.

The genes are TRBV14 and TRBJ2-1; no firm D call. CDR3 length: 15 amino acids. Trimming shortened V by 1 base and J by 5 bases, and 12 bases separated the two germline ends. CDR1 SGHDN and CDR2 FVKESK come from the germline V gene. CDR3 coding DNA: TGTGCCAGCAGCCAAGGGCTCCCTGGAAACAATGAGCAGTTCTTC. Translation: CASSQGLPGNNEQFF.

For this clone: A much larger clone is a single base away; this may be a read error. The same CDR3 arises from other DNA sequences in this sample as well. The V and J genes are TRBV7-6 and TRBJ2-3; D unclear. Germline assignment: CDR1 SGHVS and CDR2 FNYEAQ. Trimming stripped 5 bases from V and 2 bases from J, with 2 bases between. The CDR3 loop spans 11 amino acids. The CDR3 protein is CASSLTDTQYF. CDR3 in DNA: TGTGCCAGCAGCCTCACAGATACGCAGTATTTT.

CDR3 in amino acids: CASSPTQAEGRRNNQPQHF. DNA for the CDR3: TGTGCCAGCAGCCCCACTCAGGCGGAGGGGAGGAGGAACAATCAGCCCCAGCATTTT. The chain joins TRBV28 to TRBJ1-5; weak D call: TRBD1 (5 bases). Germline V gives CDR1 MDHEN, CDR2 SYDVKM. This CDR3 has 19 residues. Trimming stripped 6 bases from V and 3 bases from J, with 27 bases between.

This sequence joins TRBV28 and TRBJ1-5, with 11 bases lining up with TRBD1. The CDR3 runs 16 residues. V shed 1 base, J shed 4 bases, and the junction held 3 bases outside the gene matches. Per germline, CDR1 MDHEN and CDR2 SYDVKM. The CDR3 is CASSLFGTGGNQPQHF. The CDR3 bases are TGTGCCAGCAGTTTATTCGGGACAGGGGGGAATCAGCCCCAGCATTTT.

The chain links TRBV28 to TRBJ1-5; tentatively, D is TRBD1 (5 bases). CDR1 MDHEN and CDR2 SYDVKM come from the germline V gene. This CDR3 has 16 amino acids. The V gene lost 6 bases and the J gene lost 2 bases, with 17 bases spanning the gap. The CDR3 loop reads CASRTGKGLGNQPQHF. In nucleotides, the CDR3 is TGTGCCAGCAGGACTGGGAAGGGGTTGGGCAATCAGCCCCAGCATTTT.

The chain is built from TRBV5-1 and TRBJ2-7; 10 nucleotides align to TRBD1. The CDR3 totals 15 residues. J was trimmed by 7 bases and V by 4 bases; bases with no gene match: 11. Per the germline V gene, CDR1 is SGHRS and CDR2 is YFSETQ. This CDR3 reads CASSPKGQGVGEQYF. DNA for the CDR3: TGCGCCAGCAGCCCAAAAGGACAGGGGGTGGGAGAGCAGTACTTC.

As DNA, the CDR3 is TGTGCCAGGAGGACTAGCGGGATATACGAGCAGTACTTC. Protein: CARRTSGIYEQYF. This rearrangement joins TRBV27 to TRBJ2-7, with TRBD2 matching 12 bases. The germline V gene encodes CDR1 MNHEY and CDR2 SMNVEV (reference sequence). The length of the CDR3 is 13 residues. V shed 9 bases, J shed 4 bases, and the junction held 4 bases outside the gene matches.

The chain combines TRBV5-1 with TRBJ2-1; 8 bases are shared with TRBD2. The ends lost 3 bases at V and 7 bases at J; junction bases unmatched: 9. The CDR3 covers 15 residues. Germline CDR1 reads SGHRS; CDR2 reads YFSETQ. This chain's CDR3 is CASSYTGTSGNEQFF. The CDR3 DNA sequence: TGCGCCAGCAGCTACACCGGGACTAGTGGGAATGAGCAGTTCTTC.

This chain uses TRBV7-9 with TRBJ1-1; D is undetermined. V lost 5 bases to trimming and J lost 1 base, with 14 bases between them. CDR1 and CDR2 from the germline V gene are SEHNR and FQNEAQ (reference sequence). The CDR3 consists of 15 residues. The CDR3 DNA reads TGTGCCAGCAGCCCGATCGGGCAATCGAACACTGAAGCTTTCTTT. This gives the protein CASSPIGQSNTEAFF.

This chain connects TRBV6-1 to TRBJ2-7, with 7 bases fitting TRBD1. The J segment lost 4 bases and the V segment lost 4 bases, leaving 19 bases of the junction unmatched. Germline V gene lookup returns CDR1 MNHNS and CDR2 SASEGT. The CDR3 is made up of 18 amino acids. Written as DNA, the CDR3 is TGTGCCAGCAGTGGACTCTTTCGGACAGGCGGTAGTGGGTACGAGCAGTACTTC. Protein sequence: CASSGLFRTGGSGYEQYF.

This clone was observed a single time. The V call is TRBV28, the J call TRBJ2-6; tentatively, D is TRBD1 (6 bases). In germline, CDR1 is MDHEN, CDR2 SYDVKM. This CDR3 region has 17 residues. The V gene lost 10 bases and the J gene lost 0 bases, with 19 bases spanning the gap. CDR3 region: CATLPGHTLSGANVLTF. DNA of the CDR3: TGTGCCACCCTACCGGGACACACACTCTCTGGGGCCAACGTCCTGACTTTC.

A word on this clone: The identical CDR3 is also encoded by other nucleotide sequences in the sample. CDR3 nucleotide sequence: TGTGCCAGCAGCTTAGTCGGCTATGGCTACACCTTC. It yields the protein CASSLVGYGYTF. The rearrangement uses TRBV7-2 and TRBJ1-2; no clear D gene. Trimming took 1 base from V and 4 from J, leaving 4 bases between them. The CDR3 length is 12 residues. Germline V gives CDR1 SGHTA, CDR2 FQGNSA. Using reference TRBV7-2 and TRBJ1-2 for the parts outside the CDR3, the full variable domain is GAGVSQSPSNKVTEKGKDVELRCDPISGHTALYWYRQSLGQGLEFLIYFQGNSAPDKSGLPSDRFSAERTGGSVSTLTIQRTQQEDSAVYLCASSLVGYGYTFGSGTRLTVV.

V gene TRBV4-1 combines with J gene TRBJ2-3; D ambiguous. Trimming left V 0 bases short and J 6 bases short, with 13 bases between. The germline V gene encodes CDR1 MGHRA and CDR2 YSYEKL. The CDR3 consists of 15 residues. The CDR3 sequence: CASSQDPTGGDTQYF. CDR3 DNA sequence: TGCGCCAGCAGCCAAGACCCCACGGGTGGGGATACGCAGTATTTT.

The chain joins TRBV28 to TRBJ2-3; D ambiguous. The length of the CDR3 is 15 residues. V was cut by 4 bases and J by 4 bases, with 15 bases left in between. The germline V gene has CDR1 MDHEN and CDR2 SYDVKM. This chain's CDR3 is CASSSAVPKPDTQYF. The DNA of the CDR3 is TGTGCCAGCAGTTCCGCGGTCCCTAAGCCAGATACGCAGTATTTT.

V and J are TRBV19 and TRBJ2-1, with D unclear. The CDR3 runs to 14 residues. V was shortened by 1 base and J by 7 bases, with 11 bases between the two germline ends. The germline V gene has CDR1 LNHDA and CDR2 SQIVND (reference sequence). CDR3 DNA sequence: TGTGCCAGTAGTATAGGGCAGGAATGGAATGAGCAGTTCTTC. Its protein is CASSIGQEWNEQFF.

The rearrangement joins TRBV5-5 to TRBJ1-2, with D maybe TRBD1 (5 bases). This CDR3 has 16 amino acids. Trimming cost V 0 bases and J 1 base, with 13 bases left between them. The V gene's germline CDR1 is SGHKS and CDR2 YYEKEE (reference sequence). CDR3: CASSLVSGLFNYGYTF. As DNA, the CDR3 is TGTGCCAGCAGCTTGGTTTCAGGGTTATTTAACTATGGCTACACCTTC.

V usage is TRBV4-3 and J usage is TRBJ1-1; no reliable D call. This CDR3 has 12 amino acids. Germline CDR1 is LGHNA and CDR2 is YSLEER. The V end was cut by 0 bases, the J end by 5 bases, with 4 bases between. CDR3 sequence reads: CASSQDRTEAFF. The CDR3 DNA is TGCGCCAGCAGCCAAGATCGGACTGAAGCTTTCTTT.

A word on this clone: This sample includes further DNA sequences coding for the same CDR3. The rearrangement uses TRBV7-9 and TRBJ1-2; a weak D match, TRBD1 (5 bases). Germline loops: CDR1 SEHNR, CDR2 FQNEAQ (reference sequence). V lost 3 bases and J 2 bases, leaving 7 bases between the germline ends. This CDR3 is 13 amino acids long. The CDR3 sequence: CASSFGANYGYTF. As DNA, the CDR3 is TGTGCCAGCAGCTTCGGGGCAAACTATGGCTACACCTTC.

V is TRBV27 and J is TRBJ1-4; unclear D gene. This CDR3 has 14 amino acids. Trimming left V 6 bases short and J 8 bases short, with 16 bases between. Germline V CDR1 and CDR2: MNHEY, SMNVEV (reference sequence). CDR3 protein: CASRRGPLGEKLFF. Written as DNA, the CDR3 is TGTGCCAGCAGGCGCGGTCCGTTGGGGGAAAAACTGTTTTTT.